This T cell receptor (beta chain) derives from a study of control samples from healthy donors and cancer patients. The CDR3 consists of 14 residues. Germline V gives CDR1 SNHLY, CDR2 FYNNEI. After removal of 5 bases from V and 2 bases from J, the junction contained 2 bases not matched to a gene. Assay used: immunoSEQ multiplex PCR; TCRdb lists only in-frame clones, some missing. The table shows tens of thousands of clones, with approximately 90% occurring only once. The sequenced sample was PBMCs. This rearrangement joins TRBV2 to TRBJ2-7, with 11 positions matching TRBD2. This receptor was obtained from a woman aged 35 to 49 with head and neck cancer. The CDR3, as DNA: TGTGCCAGCAGTTTAGCGGGGGGGGCCTACGAGCAGTACTTC. Translating gives CASSLAGGAYEQYF.